Presented here are 28 T cell receptor beta chains from one specimen sequenced in a study of OX40 agonist ivuxolimab in advanced cancers. Using immunoSEQ multiplex PCR, the repertoire was profiled, and TCRdb retains in-frame clones only, with some absent. The profile shows about 57,000 clones, around 80% of them singletons. The sample here was CD4+ or CD8+ T cells sorted from blood, taken in a trial of the OX40 agonist ivuxolimab. The receptors were gathered from an adult with an advanced solid tumor such as melanoma, head and neck, liver or kidney cancer.

Of note for this clone: Relative to the germline gene, one junction end is altered; a read error may explain this. This chain links TRBV10-2 with TRBJ2-5; 9 bases match TRBD1. This CDR3 has 11 residues. Germline CDR1 reads WSHSY; CDR2 reads SAAADI. The CDR3 DNA is TGCGCCAGCAGTGCAGGACAGGGGACCCACTTC. This codes for CASSAGQGTHF.

The chain combines TRBV11-2 with TRBJ2-2; D ambiguous. CDR1 is SGHAT and CDR2 is FQNNGV in the germline V gene. Trimming pared 5 bases from V and 0 bases from J, leaving 7 bases between. The CDR3 totals 14 residues. CDR3 protein: CASSLQPNTGELFF. The CDR3 DNA reads TGTGCCAGCAGCCTGCAGCCGAACACCGGGGAGCTGTTTTTT.

This chain connects TRBV15 to TRBJ2-7; 8 nucleotides match TRBD1. This CDR3 spans 14 amino acids. The germline V gene encodes CDR1 LNHNV and CDR2 YYDKDF (reference sequence). The trim removed 6 bases at V and 0 bases at J, leaving 4 bases unmatched. For the CDR3, the DNA is TGTGCCACCAGGTGGGACAGGAGCTCCTACGAGCAGTACTTC. As protein: CATRWDRSSYEQYF.

The rearrangement uses TRBV9 and TRBJ2-2; a weak D match, TRBD1 (6 bases). Per germline, CDR1 SGDLS and CDR2 YYNGEE. V dropped 4 bases and J dropped 1 base, with 8 bases sitting between them. This CDR3 has 14 residues. In DNA, the CDR3 is TGTGCCAGCAGCCCGACAGGGAACACCGGGGAGCTGTTTTTT. Amino acid sequence: CASSPTGNTGELFF. Combining the CDR3 with reference TRBV9 and TRBJ2-2 gives the whole variable domain DSGVTQTPKHLITATGQRVTLRCSPRSGDLSVYWYQQSLDQGLQFLIQYYNGEERAKGNILERFSAQQFPDLHSELNLSSLELGDSALYFCASSPTGNTGELFFGEGSRLTVL.

The CDR3 spells CASSRTREQEQFF. The CDR3 DNA follows: TGTGCCAGCAGCCGGACTAGGGAACAGGAGCAGTTCTTC. The chain employs TRBV7-2 and TRBJ2-1; 7 nucleotides agree with TRBD2. Germline V lookup: CDR1 SGHTA, CDR2 FQGNSA. The CDR3 length is 13 residues. After removal of 5 bases from V and 10 bases from J, the junction contained 8 bases not matched to a gene.

In nucleotides, the CDR3 is TGCGCCAGCAGCTTCCTTGGGGGTTCGGATTCACCCCTCCACTTT. Amino acid sequence: CASSFLGGSDSPLHF. The chain links TRBV5-1 to TRBJ1-6, with TRBD1 as a possible D gene (5 bases). The V and J ends lost 2 bases and 8 bases respectively, with 14 bases between them. This CDR3 spans 15 amino acids. The germline gives CDR1 SGHRS, CDR2 YFSETQ.

The V and J genes are TRBV28 and TRBJ1-1; TRBD1 might be the D (5 bases). Germline-derived CDR1 and CDR2 are MDHEN and SYDVKM. This CDR3 has 14 amino acids. V was pared by 8 bases and J by 2 bases, with 15 bases between. CDR3 residues: CASGSGTGNTEAFF. The CDR3 DNA follows: TGTGCCAGCGGATCCGGGACGGGTAACACTGAAGCTTTCTTT.

The chain links TRBV19 to TRBJ1-2; D remains ambiguous. Trimming removed 3 bases from V and 0 bases from J, with 11 bases in between. Germline V gives CDR1 LNHDA, CDR2 SQIVND (reference sequence). This CDR3 comprises 15 residues. The CDR3 nucleotides read TGTGCCAGTAGTATCCGAAGTCCAGCTAACTATGGCTACACCTTC. Amino acids: CASSIRSPANYGYTF.

The chain recombines TRBV6-5 with TRBJ1-2; 8 nucleotides match TRBD1. V gave up 0 bases and J gave up 5 bases; unmatched junction bases: 5. CDR1 is MNHEY, CDR2 SVGAGI, per germline. There are 15 residues in the CDR3. The CDR3 DNA is TGTGCCAGCAGTTACTCGTTGCAGGGGGCATATGGCTACACCTTC. This translates into CASSYSLQGAYGYTF.

The J gene is TRBJ2-1, the V gene TRBV15, with D hard to call. Germline V gene data show CDR1 as LNHNV and CDR2 as YYDKDF (reference sequence). Deletions cut 0 bases from V and 9 bases from J, with 9 bases between. This CDR3 has 13 residues. CDR3 sequence: CATSRDLSGEQFF. As DNA, the CDR3 is TGTGCCACCAGCAGAGATCTATCCGGTGAGCAGTTCTTC. The variable domain in full, completed from reference TRBV15 and TRBJ2-1, reads DAMVIQNPRYQVTQFGKPVTLSCSQTLNHNVMYWYQQKSSQAPKLLFHYYDKDFNNEADTPDNFQSRRPNTSFCFLDIRSPGLGDTAMYLCATSRDLSGEQFFGPGTRLTVL.

The chain has TRBV6-5 and TRBJ1-1; 7 bases are shared with TRBD1. V was clipped by 6 bases and J by 5 bases; unmatched bases: 6. CDR1 and CDR2 (germline): MNHEY, SVGAGI. The CDR3 length is 13 residues. CDR3 region: CASRNTQGTEAFF. The CDR3 DNA reads TGTGCCAGCAGGAATACACAGGGGACTGAAGCTTTCTTT.

The rearrangement links TRBV6-1 to TRBJ2-3, with D possibly matching TRBD1 (5 bases). CDR1 is MNHNS and CDR2 is SASEGT in the germline V gene. This CDR3 has 14 amino acids. The V end lost 5 bases, the J end lost 2 bases, and 11 bases lay between the germline ends. For the CDR3, the DNA is TGTGCCAGCAGTTCGACAGCCGTCACAGATACGCAGTATTTT. Amino acids: CASSSTAVTDTQYF.

This clone was picked up a small number of times. V gene TRBV28 combines with J gene TRBJ1-2; D ambiguous. V was clipped by 6 bases and J by 6 bases, with 17 bases between them. Germline CDR1 reads MDHEN; CDR2 reads SYDVKM. The length of the CDR3 is 14 residues. CDR3 residues: CASSPPGGRHGYTF. In nucleotides, the CDR3 is TGTGCCAGCAGCCCTCCAGGCGGGCGTCATGGCTACACCTTC.

The J gene is TRBJ2-1, the V gene TRBV5-5; tentatively, D is TRBD2 (6 bases). The CDR3 extends over 15 amino acids. In germline, CDR1 is SGHKS, CDR2 YYEKEE (reference sequence). The V end lost 2 bases, the J end lost 0 bases, and 9 bases lay between the germline ends. The CDR3 DNA reads TGTGCCAGCAGCTTTAACGGGGGCTCCTACAATGAGCAGTTCTTC. This translates into CASSFNGGSYNEQFF.

The V and J genes are TRBV5-6 and TRBJ1-2; D uncertain. This CDR3 has 12 residues. Germline V lookup: CDR1 SGHDT, CDR2 YYEEEE. The V end lost 1 base, the J end lost 6 bases, and 7 bases lay between the germline ends. The CDR3 coding sequence is TGTGCCAGCAGCTTGCTGAGTGATGGCTACACCTTC. This translates into CASSLLSDGYTF. Filled out from reference TRBV5-6 and TRBJ1-2, the complete variable domain reads DAGVTQSPTHLIKTRGQQVTLRCSPKSGHDTVSWYQQALGQGPQFIFQYYEEEERQRGNFPDRFSGHQFPNYSSELNVNALLLGDSALYLCASSLLSDGYTFGSGTRLTVV.

The V call is TRBV6-1, the J call TRBJ2-1; weak D call: TRBD1 (6 bases). V lost 4 bases to trimming and J lost 4 bases, with 17 bases between them. This CDR3 has 16 amino acids. CDR1 and CDR2 (germline): MNHNS, SASEGT. The CDR3 here is CASSAPTGLAYNEQFF. DNA of the CDR3: TGTGCCAGCAGTGCACCCACAGGGTTGGCTTACAATGAGCAGTTCTTC.

The chain employs TRBV28 and TRBJ2-7; 9 bases map to TRBD2. Germline V lookup: CDR1 MDHEN, CDR2 SYDVKM. The CDR3 has 15 amino acids. The junction had 8 bases not matched to a gene; V was cut back by 4 bases and J by 4 bases. CDR3 coding DNA: TGTGCCAGCAGTTCTCCTAGCGGGACCTCTTACGAGCAGTACTTC. Translating it yields CASSSPSGTSYEQYF.

The chain has TRBV29-1 and TRBJ2-5; D tentatively fits TRBD1 or TRBD2 (5 bases each). The CDR3 loop spans 12 amino acids. The V gene lost 5 bases and the J gene lost 5 bases, with 12 bases spanning the gap. Germline V CDR1 and CDR2: SQVTM, ANQGSEA. The CDR3 reads CSVLSWGETQYF. DNA for the CDR3: TGCAGCGTTCTCTCCTGGGGGGAGACCCAGTACTTC.

The rearrangement links TRBV6-1 to TRBJ1-2; D unclear. Trimming took 5 bases from V and 8 from J, leaving 18 bases between them. Germline CDR1 MNHNS, CDR2 SASEGT. This CDR3 spans 14 amino acids. Here the CDR3 reads CASSHNRRSGGYTF. The DNA of the CDR3 is TGTGCCAGCAGTCACAATCGTAGGTCGGGAGGCTACACCTTC.

The chain joins TRBV29-1 to TRBJ1-2; D is unresolved. V was pared by 3 bases and J by 5 bases, with 13 bases between. Germline CDR1 SQVTM, CDR2 ANQGSEA. The CDR3 totals 13 residues. CDR3 amino acids: CSVDPEGRYGYTF. DNA of the CDR3: TGCAGCGTTGATCCCGAGGGAAGATATGGCTACACCTTC.

This sequence joins TRBV7-8 and TRBJ1-3, with a tentative D call TRBD1 (6 bases). CDR3 length: 14 residues. Trimming removed 5 bases at V and 3 bases at J, with 11 bases between. The germline gives CDR1 SGHVS, CDR2 FQNEAQ. The CDR3 reads CASSRDIDGNTIYF. Here the CDR3 DNA reads TGTGCCAGCAGCCGGGACATCGATGGAAACACCATATATTTT.

This clone has only a few counts. This rearrangement joins TRBV30 to TRBJ1-5; D not certain. The CDR3 runs to 15 residues. V gave up 0 bases and J gave up 3 bases, with 12 bases separating them. Germline lookup yields CDR1 GTSNPN and CDR2 SVGIG (reference sequence). The CDR3 sequence: CAWSVSLGYNQPQHF. The CDR3 DNA reads TGTGCCTGGAGTGTTAGTTTGGGGTACAATCAGCCCCAGCATTTT.

This clone was detected only a few times. The CDR3 DNA reads TGTGCCAGCAGCTTCGACAGGGAGGGCTACACCTTC. Encoded protein: CASSFDREGYTF. The chain recombines TRBV7-9 with TRBJ1-2, with 7 bases matching TRBD1. Trimming cost V 3 bases and J 8 bases; bases outside gene matches: 3. The CDR3 has 12 amino acids. Germline CDR1 and CDR2: SEHNR and FQNEAQ (reference sequence).

The V and J genes are TRBV5-1 and TRBJ2-1, with TRBD1 matching over 7 bases. V dropped 4 bases and J dropped 2; count of bases not matched to a gene: 6. The CDR3 runs 15 residues. Germline CDR1 and CDR2: SGHRS and YFSETQ. CDR3 sequence: CASSQGDSPYNEQFF. The CDR3 bases are TGCGCCAGCAGCCAGGGGGACAGCCCCTACAATGAGCAGTTCTTC. The entire variable domain, with the rest obtained from reference TRBV5-1 and TRBJ2-1, is as follows: KAGVTQTPRYLIKTRGQQVTLSCSPISGHRSVSWYQQTPGQGLQFLFEYFSETQRNKGNFPGRFSGRQFSNSRSEMNVSTLELGDSALYLCASSQGDSPYNEQFFGPGTRLTVL.

The chain uses TRBV7-8 and TRBJ2-7; TRBD1 is a possible D gene (5 bases). V was trimmed by 1 base and J by 0 bases, leaving 13 bases between them. Germline-derived CDR1 and CDR2 are SGHVS and FQNEAQ. This CDR3 spans 16 amino acids. The CDR3 reads CASSLEGARSSYEQYF. In DNA form, the CDR3 reads TGTGCCAGCAGCTTAGAAGGGGCTAGGTCCTCCTACGAGCAGTACTTC. Filled out from reference TRBV7-8 and TRBJ2-7, the complete variable domain reads GAGVSQSPRYKVAKRGQDVALRCDPISGHVSLFWYQQALGQGPEFLTYFQNEAQLDKSGLPSDRFFAERPEGSVSTLKIQRTQQEDSAVYLCASSLEGARSSYEQYFGPGTRLTVT.

This clone occurred a few times. Here the CDR3 DNA reads TGTGCCAGCTCACCAGGGGGTGGAGGGCAAGAGACCCAGTACTTC. Amino acid sequence: CASSPGGGGQETQYF. This sequence joins TRBV18 and TRBJ2-5, with D possibly TRBD2 on 6 matching bases. The germline gives CDR1 KGHSH, CDR2 LQKENI. V lost 2 bases to trimming and J lost 2 bases, with 12 bases between them. The CDR3 sequence is 15 residues long.

CDR3 amino acids: CASSLLAGGPDTGELFF. The CDR3 DNA is TGTGCCAGCAGCTTACTAGCGGGAGGGCCGGATACCGGGGAGCTGTTTTTT. The chain couples TRBV11-2 to TRBJ2-2; 12 positions match TRBD2. Germline V gives CDR1 SGHAT, CDR2 FQNNGV. Trimming removed 2 bases from V and 5 bases from J; junction bases left unmatched: 6. This CDR3 is 17 amino acids long.

The chain is built from TRBV6-6 and TRBJ1-2; maybe TRBD1 (6 bases). Trimming cost V 0 bases and J 8 bases, with 16 bases left between them. The germline CDR1 and CDR2 sequences are MNHNY and SVGAGI (reference sequence). The CDR3 totals 15 residues. The CDR3 DNA reads as TGTGCCAGCAGTTACTCGAGGGCAGGGGAGGGCGGCTACACCTTC. Encoded protein: CASSYSRAGEGGYTF.